This TCR beta chain emerged from a study of T cell clonotyping in hematopoietic cell transplantation. Whole-study results and caveats: Cells were unsorted, so CD4 and CD8 contributions were not separated. Few recipient clonotypes overlapped donors; over 95% were de novo at given depth.

Here immunoSEQ multiplex PCR was the method, and the copy in TCRdb shows in-frame clones only, minus some. The sample includes about 5,100 clones, under 35% of them seen just once. On this clone: Its antigen is as yet unknown.

Stated time point: recipient sample about 28 days before transplant, after cytoreduction. The source was peripheral blood mononuclear cells, collected before stem cell transplant. This clonotype was sampled from a man aged 50 to 59 with myelofibrosis. Some clones in this sample may be carry-over from other donors' samples.

The CDR3 DNA sequence: TGTGCCAGCAGTTACTCAATCCCGGACAGTAACTATGGCTACACCTTC. This sequence encodes CASSYSIPDSNYGYTF. The chain joins TRBV6-5 to TRBJ1-2, with D tentatively TRBD1 (6 bases). Germline assignment: CDR1 MNHEY and CDR2 SVGAGI. This CDR3 is built from 16 residues. Between the trimmed V and J ends, which lost 0 bases and 1 base, there was a span of 12 bases.